The clone carrying this T cell receptor (beta chain) was detected only once. The repertoire was sequenced with immunoSEQ multiplex PCR; TCRdb's copy has only in-frame clones and lacks some. This table holds 300,000 or so clones, roughly 91% found once. These data belong to a study of blood T cell repertoires in COVID-19. Study in general: PBMCs, B-cell-depleted T cells, or T cells were the source of the cDNA or gDNA that made up the material.

The receptor comes from a man aged 50-59 years with active or convalescent COVID-19. Sequencing used peripheral blood.

CDR3 amino acids: CASSEQQGPGLDQPQHF. CDR3 sequence (DNA): TGTGCCAGCAGTGAGCAACAGGGGCCCGGCCTAGATCAGCCCCAGCATTTT. V is TRBV2 and J is TRBJ1-5; 7 bases map to TRBD1. Germline-derived CDR1 and CDR2 are SNHLY and FYNNEI. CDR3 size: 17 residues. V was clipped by 3 bases and J by 5 bases; unmatched bases: 13.